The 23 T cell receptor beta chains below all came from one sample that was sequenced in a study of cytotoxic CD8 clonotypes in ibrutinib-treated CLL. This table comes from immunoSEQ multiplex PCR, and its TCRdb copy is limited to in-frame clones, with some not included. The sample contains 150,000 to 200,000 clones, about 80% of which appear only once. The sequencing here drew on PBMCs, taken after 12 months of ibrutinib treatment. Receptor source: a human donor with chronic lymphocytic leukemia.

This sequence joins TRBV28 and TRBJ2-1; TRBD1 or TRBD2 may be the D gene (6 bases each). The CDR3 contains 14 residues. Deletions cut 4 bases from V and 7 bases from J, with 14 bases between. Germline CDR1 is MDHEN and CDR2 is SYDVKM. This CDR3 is CASSSAQGLNEQFF. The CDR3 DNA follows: TGTGCCAGCAGTTCCGCACAGGGACTGAATGAGCAGTTCTTC.

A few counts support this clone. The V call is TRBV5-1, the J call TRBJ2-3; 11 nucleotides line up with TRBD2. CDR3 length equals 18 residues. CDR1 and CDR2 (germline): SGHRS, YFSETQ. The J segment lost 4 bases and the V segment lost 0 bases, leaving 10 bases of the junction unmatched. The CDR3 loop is CASSLAGLAGGRADTQYF. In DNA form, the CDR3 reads TGCGCCAGCAGCTTGGCCGGGCTAGCGGGGGGCCGGGCAGATACGCAGTATTTT.

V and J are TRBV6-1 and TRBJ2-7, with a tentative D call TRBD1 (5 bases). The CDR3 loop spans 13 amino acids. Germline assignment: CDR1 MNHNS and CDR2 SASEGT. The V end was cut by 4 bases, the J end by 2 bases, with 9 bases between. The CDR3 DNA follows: TGTGCCAGCAGTGTGGGGCAGACCTACGAGCAGTACTTC. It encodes CASSVGQTYEQYF.

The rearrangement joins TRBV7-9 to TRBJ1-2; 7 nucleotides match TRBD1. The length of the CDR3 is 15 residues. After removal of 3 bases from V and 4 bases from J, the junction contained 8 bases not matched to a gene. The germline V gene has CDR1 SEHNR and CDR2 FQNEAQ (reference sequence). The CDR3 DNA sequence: TGTGCCAGCAGCTTGGACCGGGACAGCTCCTATGGCTACACCTTC. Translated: CASSLDRDSSYGYTF.

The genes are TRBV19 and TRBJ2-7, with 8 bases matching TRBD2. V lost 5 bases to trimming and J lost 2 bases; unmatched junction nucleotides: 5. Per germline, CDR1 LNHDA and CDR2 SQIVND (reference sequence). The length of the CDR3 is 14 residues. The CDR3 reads CASSLRLATYEQYF. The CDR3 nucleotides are TGTGCCAGTAGTCTGAGACTAGCGACCTACGAGCAGTACTTC.

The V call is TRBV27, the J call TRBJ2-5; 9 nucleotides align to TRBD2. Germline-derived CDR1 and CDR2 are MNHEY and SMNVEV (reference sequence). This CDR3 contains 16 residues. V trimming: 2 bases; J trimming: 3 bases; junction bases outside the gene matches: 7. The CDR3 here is CASSLGTAGGEETQYF. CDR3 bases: TGTGCCAGCAGTTTAGGCACAGCGGGAGGAGAAGAGACCCAGTACTTC.

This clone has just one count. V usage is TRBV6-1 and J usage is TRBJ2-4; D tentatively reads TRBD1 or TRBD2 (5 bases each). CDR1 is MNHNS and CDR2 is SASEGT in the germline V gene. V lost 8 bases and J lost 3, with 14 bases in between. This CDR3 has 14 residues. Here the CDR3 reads CASVTGQGKNIQYF. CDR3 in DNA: TGTGCCAGCGTTACGGGGCAGGGCAAAAACATTCAGTACTTC.

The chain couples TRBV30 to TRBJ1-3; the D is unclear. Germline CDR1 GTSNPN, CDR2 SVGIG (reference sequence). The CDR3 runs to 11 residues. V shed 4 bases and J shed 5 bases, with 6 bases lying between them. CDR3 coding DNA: TGTGCCTGGACCGAGAGAAACACCATATATTTT. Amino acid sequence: CAWTERNTIYF.

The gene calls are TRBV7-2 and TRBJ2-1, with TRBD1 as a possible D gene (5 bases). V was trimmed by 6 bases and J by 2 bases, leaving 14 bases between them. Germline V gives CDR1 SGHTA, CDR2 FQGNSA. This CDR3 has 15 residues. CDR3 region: CASSSDQGPYNEQFF. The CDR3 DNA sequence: TGTGCCAGCAGTTCGGACCAGGGCCCCTACAATGAGCAGTTCTTC.

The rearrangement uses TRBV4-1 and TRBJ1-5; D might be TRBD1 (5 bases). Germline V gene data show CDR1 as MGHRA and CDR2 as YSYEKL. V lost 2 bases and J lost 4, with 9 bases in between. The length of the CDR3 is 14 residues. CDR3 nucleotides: TGCGCCAGCAGCCAATGGGGGTCGAATCAGCCCCAGCATTTT. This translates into CASSQWGSNQPQHF.

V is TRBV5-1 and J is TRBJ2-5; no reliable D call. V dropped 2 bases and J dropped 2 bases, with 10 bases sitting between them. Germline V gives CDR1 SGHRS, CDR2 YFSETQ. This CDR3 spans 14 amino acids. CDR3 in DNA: TGCGCCAGCAGCTTCCAGCGCCGGCAAGAGACCCAGTACTTC. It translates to CASSFQRRQETQYF.

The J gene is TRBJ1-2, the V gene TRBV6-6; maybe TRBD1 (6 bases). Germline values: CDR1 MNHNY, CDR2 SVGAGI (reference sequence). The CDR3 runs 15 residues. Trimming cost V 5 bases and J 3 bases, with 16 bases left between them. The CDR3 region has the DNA TGTGCCAGCAGTCCCAACAGGGTTAAGGACTATGGCTACACCTTC. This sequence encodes CASSPNRVKDYGYTF.

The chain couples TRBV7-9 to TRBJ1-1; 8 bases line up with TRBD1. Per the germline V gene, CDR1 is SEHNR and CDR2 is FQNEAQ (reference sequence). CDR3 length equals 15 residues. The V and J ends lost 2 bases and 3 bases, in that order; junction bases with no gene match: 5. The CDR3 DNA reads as TGTGCCAGCAGCTTACAGGGGGCGCGAGACACTGAAGCTTTCTTT. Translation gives CASSLQGARDTEAFF.

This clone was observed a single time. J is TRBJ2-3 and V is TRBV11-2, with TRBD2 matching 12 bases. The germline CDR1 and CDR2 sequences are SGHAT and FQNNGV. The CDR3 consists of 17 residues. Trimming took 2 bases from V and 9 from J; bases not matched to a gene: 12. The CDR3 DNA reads TGTGCCAGCAGCTTATTTCGACTAGCGGGGGCCGGGCACACGCAGTATTTT. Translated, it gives CASSLFRLAGAGHTQYF.

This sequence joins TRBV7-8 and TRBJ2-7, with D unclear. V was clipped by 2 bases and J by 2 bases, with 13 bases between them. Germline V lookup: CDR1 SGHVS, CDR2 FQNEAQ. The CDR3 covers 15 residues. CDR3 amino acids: CASSLKLGTPYEQYF. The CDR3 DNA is TGTGCCAGCAGCTTAAAATTAGGTACCCCCTACGAGCAGTACTTC.

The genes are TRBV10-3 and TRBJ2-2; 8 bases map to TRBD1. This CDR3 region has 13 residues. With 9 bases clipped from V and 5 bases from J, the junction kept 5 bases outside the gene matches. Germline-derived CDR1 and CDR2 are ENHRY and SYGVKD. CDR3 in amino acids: CAMRTGRTGELFF. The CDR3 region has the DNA TGTGCCATGCGGACAGGGCGGACCGGGGAGCTGTTTTTT.

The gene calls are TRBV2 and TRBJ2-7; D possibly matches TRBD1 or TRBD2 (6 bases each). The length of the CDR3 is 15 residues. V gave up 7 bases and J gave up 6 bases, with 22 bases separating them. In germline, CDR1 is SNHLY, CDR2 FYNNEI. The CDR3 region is CASTMGGTKRGEQYF. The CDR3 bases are TGTGCCAGCACAATGGGGGGCACGAAGAGGGGCGAGCAGTACTTC.

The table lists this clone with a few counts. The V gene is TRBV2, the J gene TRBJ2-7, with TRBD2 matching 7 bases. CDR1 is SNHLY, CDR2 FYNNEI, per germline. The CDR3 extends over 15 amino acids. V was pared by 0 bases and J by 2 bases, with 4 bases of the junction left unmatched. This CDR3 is CASSEARGTTYEQYF. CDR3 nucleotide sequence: TGTGCCAGCAGTGAAGCGCGAGGGACTACCTACGAGCAGTACTTC.

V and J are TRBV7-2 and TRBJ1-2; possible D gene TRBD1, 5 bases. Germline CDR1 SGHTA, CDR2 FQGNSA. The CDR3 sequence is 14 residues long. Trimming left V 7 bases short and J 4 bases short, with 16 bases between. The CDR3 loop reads CASIPGRVAYGYTF. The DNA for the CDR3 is TGTGCCAGCATCCCGGGCAGGGTAGCCTATGGCTACACCTTC.

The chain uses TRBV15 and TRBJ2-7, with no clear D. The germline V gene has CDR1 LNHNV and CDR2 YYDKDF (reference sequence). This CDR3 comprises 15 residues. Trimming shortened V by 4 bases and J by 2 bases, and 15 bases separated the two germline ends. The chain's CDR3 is CATSTQLDGPYEQYF. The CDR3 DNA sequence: TGTGCCACCAGCACACAACTGGACGGGCCCTACGAGCAGTACTTC.

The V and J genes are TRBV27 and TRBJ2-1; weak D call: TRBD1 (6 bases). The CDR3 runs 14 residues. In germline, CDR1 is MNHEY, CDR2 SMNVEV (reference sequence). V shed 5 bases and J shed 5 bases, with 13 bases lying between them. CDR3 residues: CASSATTGNNEQFF. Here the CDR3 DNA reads TGTGCCAGCAGTGCCACTACAGGGAACAATGAGCAGTTCTTC.

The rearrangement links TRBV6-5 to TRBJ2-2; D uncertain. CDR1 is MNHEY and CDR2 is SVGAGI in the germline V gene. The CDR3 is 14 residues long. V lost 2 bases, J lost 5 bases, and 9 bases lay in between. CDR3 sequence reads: CASSYTVMTGELFF. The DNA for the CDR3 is TGTGCCAGCAGTTACACAGTAATGACCGGGGAGCTGTTTTTT.

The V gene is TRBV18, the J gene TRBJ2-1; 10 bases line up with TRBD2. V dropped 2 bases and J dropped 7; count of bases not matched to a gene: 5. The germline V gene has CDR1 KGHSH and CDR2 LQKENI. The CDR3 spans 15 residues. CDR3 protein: CASSPGSGGVNEQFF. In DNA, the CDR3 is TGTGCCAGCTCACCAGGGAGCGGGGGGGTGAATGAGCAGTTCTTC.